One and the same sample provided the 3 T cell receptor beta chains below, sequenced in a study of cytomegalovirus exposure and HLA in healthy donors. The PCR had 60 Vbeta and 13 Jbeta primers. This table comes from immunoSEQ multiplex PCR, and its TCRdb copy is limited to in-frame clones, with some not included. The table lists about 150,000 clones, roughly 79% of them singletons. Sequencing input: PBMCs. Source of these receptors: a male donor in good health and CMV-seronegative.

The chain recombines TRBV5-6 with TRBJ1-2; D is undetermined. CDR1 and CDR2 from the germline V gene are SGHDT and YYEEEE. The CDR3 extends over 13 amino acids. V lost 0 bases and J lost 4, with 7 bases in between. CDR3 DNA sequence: TGTGCCAGCAGCTTGGTAACGGGCTATGGCTACACCTTC. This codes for CASSLVTGYGYTF.

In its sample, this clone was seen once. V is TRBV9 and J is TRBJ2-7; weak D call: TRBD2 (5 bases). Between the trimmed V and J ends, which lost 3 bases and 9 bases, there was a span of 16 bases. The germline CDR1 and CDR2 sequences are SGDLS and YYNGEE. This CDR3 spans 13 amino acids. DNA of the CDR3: TGTGCCAGCAGCGATGAGGGCGCGAAGGGGCAGTACTTC. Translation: CASSDEGAKGQYF.

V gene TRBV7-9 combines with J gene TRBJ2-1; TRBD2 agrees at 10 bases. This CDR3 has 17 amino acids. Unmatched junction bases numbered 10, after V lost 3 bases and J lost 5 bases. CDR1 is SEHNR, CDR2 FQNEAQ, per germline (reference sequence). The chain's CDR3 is CASSLASGGLFDNEQFF. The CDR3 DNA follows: TGTGCCAGCAGCTTGGCTAGCGGGGGCCTCTTCGACAATGAGCAGTTCTTC.